This TCR beta chain was recovered during a study of shared clonotypes between healthy human individuals. Note on this clone: Its specificity is not known.

This CDR3 contains 14 residues. The V end lost 4 bases, the J end lost 2 bases, and 9 bases lay between the germline ends. CDR1 is KGHSY, CDR2 FQNENV, per germline. Sequencing used immunoSEQ multiplex PCR; TCRdb keeps in-frame clones, though not all of them. The table lists 1.4 million or so clones, around 98.5% of them singletons. Study results and caveats: The authors expected sequencing depth to affect clonotype sharing among donors. In four donors, 4.5% to 5.5% of naive CD4 clonotypes appeared in common.

The TCR sequence derives from a man under 40 in good health. The rearrangement joins TRBV16 to TRBJ1-5, with D perhaps matching TRBD1 (6 bases). Sequencing used naive CD4+ T cells sorted from blood. Noted subset: CD45RA+ positively selected. CDR3 sequence (DNA): TGTGCCAGCAGCCTTGAGGGGGGCAATCAGCCCCAGCATTTT. This codes for CASSLEGGNQPQHF.